The entry below gives a single T cell receptor beta chain sequence along with its context. The target antigen is unknown. This sample is part of a study of shared clonotypes between healthy human individuals. The V end was cut by 2 bases, the J end by 3 bases, with 13 bases between. From germline, CDR1 is MDHEN and CDR2 SYDVKM. CDR3 length: 15 residues. General study points: Sampling covered nothing but blood. Tissue TCR repertoires likely differ from those found in blood. Clonotype sharing levels among donors were expected to vary with sequencing depth. It was the non-shared clonotypes that had lower generation probabilities than clonotypes shared by all four donors.

Running of the assay took place at deep level. Sequencing used immunoSEQ multiplex PCR; TCRdb keeps in-frame clones, though not all of them. The table has about 92,000 clones, 60% to 75% seen once; the top ten hold 50%. The source of this sequence is a man aged 25-45 years in good health. This chain links TRBV28 with TRBJ2-5, with TRBD2 as a possible D gene (6 bases). Sequenced: memory CD8+ T cells sorted from blood. Subset here: CD45RO+ cells pooled with CCR7-negative TemRA cells. The CDR3 here is CASSLILGGKETQYF. The CDR3 nucleotides are TGTGCCAGCAGTTTAATTTTGGGGGGAAAAGAGACCCAGTACTTC.